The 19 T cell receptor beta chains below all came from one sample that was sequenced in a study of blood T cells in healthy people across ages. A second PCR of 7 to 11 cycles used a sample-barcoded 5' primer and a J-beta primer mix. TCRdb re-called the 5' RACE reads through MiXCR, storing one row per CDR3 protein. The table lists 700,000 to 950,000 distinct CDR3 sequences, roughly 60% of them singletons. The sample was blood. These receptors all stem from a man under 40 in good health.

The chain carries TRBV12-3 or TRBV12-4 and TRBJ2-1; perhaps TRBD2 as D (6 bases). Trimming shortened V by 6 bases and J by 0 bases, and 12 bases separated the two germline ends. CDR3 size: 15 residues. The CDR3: CASRGFGGSYNEQFF. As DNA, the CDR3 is TGTGCCAGCAGAGGTTTCGGGGGCTCCTACAATGAGCAGTTCTTC.

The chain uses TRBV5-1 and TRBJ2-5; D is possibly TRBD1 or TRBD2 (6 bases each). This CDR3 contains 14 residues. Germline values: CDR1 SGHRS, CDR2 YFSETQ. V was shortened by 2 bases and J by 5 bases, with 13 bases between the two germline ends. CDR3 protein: CASSFEGGSETQYF. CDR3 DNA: TGCGCCAGCAGCTTCGAGGGGGGATCGGAGACCCAGTACTTC.

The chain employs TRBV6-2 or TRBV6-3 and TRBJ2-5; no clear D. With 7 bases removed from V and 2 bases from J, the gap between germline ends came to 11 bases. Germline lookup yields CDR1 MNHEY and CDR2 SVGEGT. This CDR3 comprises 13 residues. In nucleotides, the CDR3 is TGTGCCAGCATGTCGGTCAGACAAGAGACCCAGTACTTC. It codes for CASMSVRQETQYF.

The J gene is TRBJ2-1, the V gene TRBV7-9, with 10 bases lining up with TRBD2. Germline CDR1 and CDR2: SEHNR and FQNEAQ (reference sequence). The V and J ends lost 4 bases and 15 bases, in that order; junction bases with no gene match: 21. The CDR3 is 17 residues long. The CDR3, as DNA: TGTGCCAGCAGCTCAGAAGTAGCGGGAGGAAAAAATCATGGGAGGTTCTTC. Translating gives CASSSEVAGGKNHGRFF.

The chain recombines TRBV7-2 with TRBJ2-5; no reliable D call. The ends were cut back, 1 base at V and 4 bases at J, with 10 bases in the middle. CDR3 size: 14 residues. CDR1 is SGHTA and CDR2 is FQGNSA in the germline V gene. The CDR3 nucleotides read TGTGCCAGCAGCTTAGGGCTGAGCCCAGAGACCCAGTACTTC. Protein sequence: CASSLGLSPETQYF.

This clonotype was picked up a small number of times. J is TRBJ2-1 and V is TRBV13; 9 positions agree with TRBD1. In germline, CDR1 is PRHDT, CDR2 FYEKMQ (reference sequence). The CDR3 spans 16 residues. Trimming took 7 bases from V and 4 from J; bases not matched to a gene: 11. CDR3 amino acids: CASTVRGQGKYNEQFF. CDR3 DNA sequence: TGTGCCAGCACCGTCCGGGGACAGGGAAAATACAATGAGCAGTTCTTC.

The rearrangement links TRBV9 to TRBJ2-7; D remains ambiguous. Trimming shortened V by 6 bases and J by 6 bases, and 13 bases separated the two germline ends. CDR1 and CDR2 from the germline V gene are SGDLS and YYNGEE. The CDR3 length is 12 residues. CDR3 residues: CASILNSGEQYF. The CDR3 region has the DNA TGTGCCAGCATCCTTAACTCGGGCGAGCAGTACTTC.

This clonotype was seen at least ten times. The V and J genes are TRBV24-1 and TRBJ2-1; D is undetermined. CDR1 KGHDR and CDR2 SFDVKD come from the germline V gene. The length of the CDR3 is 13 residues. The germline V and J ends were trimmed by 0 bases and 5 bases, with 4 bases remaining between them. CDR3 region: CATSDLDDNEQFF. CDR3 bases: TGTGCCACCAGTGATTTGGATGACAATGAGCAGTTCTTC.

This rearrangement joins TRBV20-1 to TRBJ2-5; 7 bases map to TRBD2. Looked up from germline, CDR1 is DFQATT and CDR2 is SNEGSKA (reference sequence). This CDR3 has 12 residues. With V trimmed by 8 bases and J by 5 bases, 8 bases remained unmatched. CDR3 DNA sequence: TGCAGTCCTCGGGGGGTTGGCGAGACCCAGTACTTC. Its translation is CSPRGVGETQYF.

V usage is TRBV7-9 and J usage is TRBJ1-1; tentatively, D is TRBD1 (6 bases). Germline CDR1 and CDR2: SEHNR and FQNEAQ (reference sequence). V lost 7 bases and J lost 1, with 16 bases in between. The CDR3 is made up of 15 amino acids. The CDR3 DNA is TGTGCCAGCACCGAGGAACAGGGAAAGAACACTGAAGCTTTCTTT. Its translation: CASTEEQGKNTEAFF. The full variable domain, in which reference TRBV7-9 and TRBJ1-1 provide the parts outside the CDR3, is DTGVSQNPRHKITKRGQNVTFRCDPISEHNRLYWYRQTLGQGPEFLTYFQNEAQLEKSRLLSDRFSAERPKGSFSTLEIQRTEQGDSAMYLCASTEEQGKNTEAFFGQGTRLTVV.

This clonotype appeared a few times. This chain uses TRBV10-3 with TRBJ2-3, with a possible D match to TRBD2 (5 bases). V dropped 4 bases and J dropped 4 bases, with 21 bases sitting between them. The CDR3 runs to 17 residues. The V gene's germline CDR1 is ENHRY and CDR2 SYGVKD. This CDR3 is CAISVVVDPGIADTQYF. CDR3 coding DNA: TGTGCCATCAGTGTGGTCGTGGACCCCGGGATAGCAGATACGCAGTATTTT.

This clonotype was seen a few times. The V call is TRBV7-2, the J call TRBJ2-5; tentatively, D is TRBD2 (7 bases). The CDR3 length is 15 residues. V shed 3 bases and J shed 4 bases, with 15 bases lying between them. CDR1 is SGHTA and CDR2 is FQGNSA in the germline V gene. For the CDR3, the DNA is TGTGCCAGCAGCTTGGGGGGGGGCAAATTAGAGACCCAGTACTTC. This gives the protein CASSLGGGKLETQYF.

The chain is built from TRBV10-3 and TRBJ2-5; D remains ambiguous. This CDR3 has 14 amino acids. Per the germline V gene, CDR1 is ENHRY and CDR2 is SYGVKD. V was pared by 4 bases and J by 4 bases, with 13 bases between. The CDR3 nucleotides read TGTGCCATCAGTGGTCCGACGCGTAGAGAGACCCAGTACTTC. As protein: CAISGPTRRETQYF.

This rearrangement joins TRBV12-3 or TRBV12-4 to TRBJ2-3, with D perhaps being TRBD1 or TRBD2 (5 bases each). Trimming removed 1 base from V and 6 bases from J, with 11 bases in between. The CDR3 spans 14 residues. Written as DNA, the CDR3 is TGTGCCAGCAGTTTAGGGGGGTCCGGGGATACGCAGTATTTT. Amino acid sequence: CASSLGGSGDTQYF.

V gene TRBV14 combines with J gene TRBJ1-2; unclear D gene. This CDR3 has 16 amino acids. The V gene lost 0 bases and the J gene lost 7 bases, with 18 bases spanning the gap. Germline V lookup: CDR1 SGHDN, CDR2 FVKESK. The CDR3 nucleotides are TGTGCCAGCAGCCAAGAAATCGACGATAGCTTCGCTGGCTACACCTTC. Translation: CASSQEIDDSFAGYTF.

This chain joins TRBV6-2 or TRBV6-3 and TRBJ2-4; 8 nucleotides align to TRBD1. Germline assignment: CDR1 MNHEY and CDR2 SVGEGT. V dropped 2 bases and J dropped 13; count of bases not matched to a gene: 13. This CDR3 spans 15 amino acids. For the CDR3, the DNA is TGTGCCAGCAGTTACCCCACCGGACAGGGTGAAGAGCAGTACTTC. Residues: CASSYPTGQGEEQYF.

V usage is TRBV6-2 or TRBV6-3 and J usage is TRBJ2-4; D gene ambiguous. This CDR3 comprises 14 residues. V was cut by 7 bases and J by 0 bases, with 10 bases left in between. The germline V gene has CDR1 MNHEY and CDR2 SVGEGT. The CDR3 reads CASNDWGAKNIQYF. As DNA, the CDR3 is TGTGCCAGCAACGACTGGGGAGCCAAAAACATTCAGTACTTC.

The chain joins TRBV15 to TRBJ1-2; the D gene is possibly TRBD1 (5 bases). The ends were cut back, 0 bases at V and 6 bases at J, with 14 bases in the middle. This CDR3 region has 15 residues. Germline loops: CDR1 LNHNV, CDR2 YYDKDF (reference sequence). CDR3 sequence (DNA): TGTGCCACCAGCAGAGAGGTCAGGGATTCGAATGGCTACACCTTC. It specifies CATSREVRDSNGYTF.

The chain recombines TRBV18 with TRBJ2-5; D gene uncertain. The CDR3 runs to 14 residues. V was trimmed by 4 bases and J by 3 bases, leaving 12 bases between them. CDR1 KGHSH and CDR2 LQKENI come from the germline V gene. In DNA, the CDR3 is TGTGCCAGCTCACACTATACCGAAGAAGAGACCCAGTACTTC. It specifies CASSHYTEEETQYF.